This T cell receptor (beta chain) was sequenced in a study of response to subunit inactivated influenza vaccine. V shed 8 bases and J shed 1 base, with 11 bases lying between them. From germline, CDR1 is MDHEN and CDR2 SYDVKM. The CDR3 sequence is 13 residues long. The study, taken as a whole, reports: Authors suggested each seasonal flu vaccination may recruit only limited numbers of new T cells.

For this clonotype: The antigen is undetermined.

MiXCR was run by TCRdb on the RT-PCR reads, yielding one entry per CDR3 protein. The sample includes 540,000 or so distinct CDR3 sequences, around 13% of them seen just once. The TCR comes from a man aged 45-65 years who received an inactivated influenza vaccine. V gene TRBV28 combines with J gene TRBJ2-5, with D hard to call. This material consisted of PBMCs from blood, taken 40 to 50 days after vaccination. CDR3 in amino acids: CASARRLQETQYF. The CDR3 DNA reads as TGTGCCAGCGCTCGCCGGCTCCAAGAGACCCAGTACTTC.